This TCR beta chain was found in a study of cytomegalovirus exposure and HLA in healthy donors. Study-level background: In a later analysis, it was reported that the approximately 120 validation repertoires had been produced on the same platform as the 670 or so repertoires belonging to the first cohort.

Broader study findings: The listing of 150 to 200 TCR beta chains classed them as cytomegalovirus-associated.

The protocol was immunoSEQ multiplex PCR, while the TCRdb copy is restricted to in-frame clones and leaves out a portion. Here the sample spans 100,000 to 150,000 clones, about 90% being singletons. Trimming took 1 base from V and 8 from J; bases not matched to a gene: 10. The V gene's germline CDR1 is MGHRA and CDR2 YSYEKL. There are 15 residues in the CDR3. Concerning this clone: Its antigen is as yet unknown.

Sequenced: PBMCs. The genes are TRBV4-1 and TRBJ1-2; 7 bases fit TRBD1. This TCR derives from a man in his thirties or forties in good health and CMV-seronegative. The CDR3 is CASSQVRYRGYGYTF. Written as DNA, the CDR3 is TGCGCCAGCAGCCAAGTTCGGTACAGGGGATACGGCTACACCTTC.